Presented here are 2 T cell receptor beta chains from one specimen sequenced in a study of human T cells and chemical hapten exposure. Specified time point: patch test 1, 2 weeks after DPC sensitization. Treatment specified: therapeutic diphenylcyclopropenone sensitization with weekly scalp DPC. From the RACE reads, TCRdb called clonotypes with MiXCR, one entry per CDR3 protein. The profile shows just under 350,000 distinct CDR3 sequences, around 7% of them singletons. The specimen was whole blood, collected in connection with sensitization to the hapten diphenylcyclopropenone (DPC). The receptor set was obtained from a woman aged 18-29 years with alopecia areata. Some clones in this sample may be carry-over from other donors' samples.

This clonotype was detected only a few times. The rearrangement links TRBV4-3 to TRBJ1-1, with a weak D call TRBD1 (5 bases). The V end lost 1 base, the J end lost 2 bases, and 11 bases lay between the germline ends. The CDR3 length is 15 residues. Per the germline V gene, CDR1 is LGHNA and CDR2 is YSLEER. The CDR3: CASSQVGDSNTEAFF. CDR3 coding DNA: TGCGCCAGCAGCCAAGTGGGTGACAGCAACACTGAAGCTTTCTTT.

With respect to this clonotype: Being one base from a much bigger clone, this may be a read error. The chain employs TRBV20-1 and TRBJ2-3; 9 bases align to TRBD2. Germline trimming cut 6 bases from V and 4 bases from J; bases unmatched to any gene: 11. Germline V gene lookup returns CDR1 DFQATT and CDR2 SNEGSKA (reference sequence). CDR3 length: 15 residues. The CDR3 loop reads CSAAGGPESADTQYF. CDR3 bases: TGCAGTGCGGCGGGGGGGCCCGAGTCAGCAGATACGCAGTATTTT.